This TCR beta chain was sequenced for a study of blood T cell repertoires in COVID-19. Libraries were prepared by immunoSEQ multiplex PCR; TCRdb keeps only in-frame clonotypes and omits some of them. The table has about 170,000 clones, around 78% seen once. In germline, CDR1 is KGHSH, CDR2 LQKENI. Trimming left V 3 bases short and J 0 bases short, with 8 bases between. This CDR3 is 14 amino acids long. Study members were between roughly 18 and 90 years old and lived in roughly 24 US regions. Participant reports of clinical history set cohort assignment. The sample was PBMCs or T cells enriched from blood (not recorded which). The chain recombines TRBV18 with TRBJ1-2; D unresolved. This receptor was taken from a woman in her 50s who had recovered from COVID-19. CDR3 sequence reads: CASSPREANYGYTF. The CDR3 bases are TGTGCCAGCTCACCTCGGGAAGCTAACTATGGCTACACCTTC.